This T cell receptor beta chain was sequenced in a study of graft-versus-host responses after intestinal transplantation. The length of the CDR3 is 16 residues. Germline CDR1 is SGDLS and CDR2 is YYNGEE. With V trimmed by 4 bases and J by 3 bases, 9 bases remained unmatched. For this clone: What it recognizes is unknown.

Sequencing used immunoSEQ multiplex PCR; TCRdb keeps in-frame clones, though not all of them. Among around 99,000 clones listed, approximately 88% were seen once. The TCR sequence derives from a human donor who was the organ donor for an intestinal transplant. The chain links TRBV9 to TRBJ2-1; 8 nucleotides match TRBD2. This specimen consisted of unstimulated CD4+ T cells sorted from spleen or lymph node cells, obtained before transplant. The CDR3 sequence is CASSLQGSGVYNEQFF. The CDR3 DNA is TGTGCCAGCAGCCTTCAGGGTAGCGGGGTCTACAATGAGCAGTTCTTC.